One and the same sample provided the 5 T cell receptor beta chains below, sequenced in a study of cytomegalovirus exposure and HLA in healthy donors (dated by TCRdb to about 2017). The method was the immunoSEQ multiplex PCR assay. For the multiplex PCR, a mixture combining 60 forward primers for TCR Vbeta segments and 13 reverse primers for TCR Jbeta segments was used. What TCRdb holds here is the immuneACCESS table cut down to in-frame rearrangements. Part of the clones is not present; checked against another copy, under half of the missing clones reflect an unresolved V gene, and the others are unexplained. This sample holds around 190,000 clones; approximately 86% were observed only once. Of the sample, roughly 1.9% falls within the top ten clones. Sequencing input: PBMCs. The receptors were sampled from a woman aged 18-30 years in good health and CMV-seronegative.

The CDR3, as DNA: TGTGCCAGCAGCTTTGGGGCCGGATCGACAGATACGCAGTATTTT. As protein: CASSFGAGSTDTQYF. The chain is built from TRBV7-9 and TRBJ2-3; D is possibly TRBD1 (5 bases). The length of the CDR3 is 15 residues. V was pared by 3 bases and J by 3 bases, with 13 bases between. Germline loops: CDR1 SEHNR, CDR2 FQNEAQ (reference sequence).

The chain recombines TRBV18 with TRBJ2-5, with TRBD1 matching 8 bases. V dropped 4 bases and J dropped 5; count of bases not matched to a gene: 9. CDR1 is KGHSH and CDR2 is LQKENI in the germline V gene. This CDR3 region has 15 residues. The CDR3: CASSRGQGQMETQYF. Written as DNA, the CDR3 is TGTGCCAGCTCACGTGGACAGGGACAGATGGAGACCCAGTACTTC.

The CDR3 region is CASSYLPGQGHEQYF. In nucleotides, the CDR3 is TGTGCCAGCAGCTACCTCCCGGGACAGGGCCACGAGCAGTACTTC. The chain uses TRBV2 and TRBJ2-7, with 9 bases fitting TRBD1. The CDR3 has 15 residues. Trimming took 6 bases from V and 5 from J; bases not matched to a gene: 11. The germline gives CDR1 SNHLY, CDR2 FYNNEI.

The chain carries TRBV7-3 and TRBJ1-2; 8 nucleotides line up with TRBD1. Germline V gene data show CDR1 as SGHTA and CDR2 as FQGTGA. The CDR3 has 15 amino acids. The V segment lost 2 bases and the J segment 4 bases; nucleotides outside the gene matches: 6. CDR3 sequence: CASSLRRGQSYGYTF. The CDR3 DNA is TGTGCCAGCAGCTTACGCAGGGGGCAAAGCTATGGCTACACCTTC.

CDR3 amino acids: CAWSVLQVPNEKLFF. The CDR3 DNA follows: TGTGCCTGGAGTGTACTCCAGGTCCCTAATGAAAAACTGTTTTTT. The chain carries TRBV30 and TRBJ1-4; D unclear. The CDR3 length is 15 residues. Germline V gene lookup returns CDR1 GTSNPN and CDR2 SVGIG (reference sequence). Trimming pared 0 bases from V and 3 bases from J, leaving 11 bases between.